This T cell receptor (beta chain) was observed in a study of OX40 agonist ivuxolimab in advanced cancers. Trimming shortened V by 0 bases and J by 6 bases, and 15 bases separated the two germline ends. This CDR3 has 16 residues. Germline CDR1 SGHRS, CDR2 YFSETQ. On this clone itself: As yet, its antigen is unknown.

Only in-frame clones appear in the TCRdb table, and some are missing; sequencing was by immunoSEQ multiplex PCR. The data hold 70,000 to 80,000 clones, with 80% to 85% observed a single time. Overall study results and limits: The investigators did not determine what antigen specificity the expanded peripheral T cells had. The CD4+ and CD8+ T cells in the blood had expanded clonally by week 6 at 0.1 to 3.0 mg/kg.

The sequence derives from an adult with an advanced solid tumor such as melanoma, head and neck, liver or kidney cancer. The chain couples TRBV5-1 to TRBJ2-2, with D possibly matching TRBD1 (6 bases). The sequencing here drew on CD4+ or CD8+ T cells sorted from blood, taken in a trial of the OX40 agonist ivuxolimab. CDR3: CASSLALNRAPGELFF. The DNA of the CDR3 is TGCGCCAGCAGCTTGGCCCTTAACAGGGCCCCCGGGGAGCTGTTTTTT.